The sequence of this TCR beta chain was determined in a study of PD-L1 blockade in urothelial cancer. Turning to the study itself: Bladder-origin urothelial cancer in males covered about 90% of the roughly 30 patients. Each participant's history included 0 to 3 prior chemotherapy regimens. Findings and caveats of the study: Patients with below-median pretreatment blood clonality survived longer.

Sequenced by immunoSEQ multiplex PCR; TCRdb stores in-frame clones only, minus some. This table has roughly 91,000 clones, 70% to 90% appearing once. Notes on this clone: The antigen is unknown.

Time point described: pretreatment peripheral blood. The sample was PBMCs, taken around atezolizumab (anti-PD-L1) treatment. The origin of this receptor is a man aged 60 to 75 with urothelial cancer.

The CDR3: CASYSGTSGRREQFF. CDR3 bases: TGTGCCAGTTATTCCGGGACTAGCGGGAGGCGAGAGCAGTTCTTC. This chain connects TRBV19 to TRBJ2-1; the match to TRBD2 covers 15 bases. This CDR3 region has 15 residues. Germline V gives CDR1 LNHDA, CDR2 SQIVND (reference sequence). The trim removed 8 bases at V and 10 bases at J, leaving 9 bases unmatched.